This TCR beta chain was identified in a study of blood T cell repertoires in COVID-19 (dated by TCRdb to the early 2020s). A note on the overall study: Collaborator samples came from the United States, Italy and Spain and covered acute and convalescent phases of COVID-19. The material from the prospective study consisted of cDNA or gDNA derived from T cells, B-cell-depleted T cells, or PBMCs. Deeply sampled blood TCRbeta repertoires from subjects exposed to, actively infected with, or recovered from COVID-19 were included in the dataset. The repertoires were released in a freely available public database intended as a resource for research on the immune response to SARS-CoV-2. The samples were drawn from two sources: the first 160 participants of the ongoing ImmuneRACE study, and 950 to 1,500 subjects contributed by 6 global collaborators. Sample metadata almost always included a de-identified subject ID, COVID-19 status, age in years and sex. Where available, HLA class I and class II types were taken from metadata supplied by the sample provider and were not determined by assay-based typing.

The immunoSEQ Assay, a bias-controlled multiplex PCR, was used to amplify TCRbeta CDR3 regions from genomic DNA. Regarding the original processing steps: The number of nucleated cells in each sample was estimated by amplification of reference gene primers within the assay. To quantify the absolute abundance of each unique TCRbeta CDR3 rearrangement, sequence reads were collapsed and filtered. For each sample, productive Simpson clonality was calculated as the square root of Simpson's diversity index across productive rearrangements. TCRdb re-hosts the immuneACCESS table, in-frame sequences only. Its copies lack some clones; in the studies checked, an unresolved V gene accounts for under half of them, and the cause for the rest is not known. The V and J calls and clone size were taken over from that table, and D and trimming were inferred from the DNA. For this sample there are roughly 300,000 clones; 70% to 90% appear just once. The ten largest clonotypes hold 7.2% of the sample.

Whole blood was collected in K2EDTA tubes by collaborating institutions according to the institutions' own protocols. For TCRbeta analysis, collaborator samples were shipped as frozen whole blood, as isolated PBMCs, or as DNA extracted from either sample type. The paper as a whole reports these results and caveats: Clinical and demographic metadata were provided uncurated, with the amount varying by source and participant.

On this clone: Its recognized antigen is unknown. Base qualities are not recorded, but no much larger clone differs from it by a single base.

The CDR3 holds 15 amino acids from the cysteine to the phenylalanine. Of the read, only the CDR3 DNA is kept; its 45 bases are in frame from base 1. V was cut back by 9 bases and J by 9 bases, leaving a gap of 21 bases between them. CDR1 MDHEN and CDR2 SYDVKM were looked up in the germline V gene. Sequencing was done on a sample of peripheral blood. The receptor was isolated from a human donor in a cohort sampled during active COVID-19. The chain joins TRBV28 to TRBJ1-6, with the D gene not confidently named. DNA sequence: TGTGCCAGTTTATCCCCGTCGGAGGGAATTTCACCCCTCCACTTT. This is translated as CASLSPSEGISPLHF.